This T cell receptor (beta chain) was obtained from a study of T cell repertoires in cytomegalovirus infection. In the study overall: CMV infection plus the matching HLA type was flagged by public TCR beta signatures.

Study results and caveats: CMV-specific TCR beta clonotypes restricted by HLA-C dominated the ex vivo response.

TCRdb re-derived calls from the reads in MiXCR, one entry per CDR3 protein. The sample consists of over 250,000 distinct CDR3 sequences, roughly 25% of them appearing once. J lost 8 bases, V lost 10 bases, and 17 bases had no gene match. This CDR3 has 15 amino acids. The germline V gene encodes CDR1 LNHDA and CDR2 SQIVND (reference sequence). Comment on this clonotype: The antigen is unknown.

This sequence joins TRBV19 and TRBJ2-1, with TRBD2 matching over 7 bases. The sample was PBMCs. The receptor's source is a human donor in good health (CMV status not recorded). Some clones in this sample may be carry-over from other donors' samples. The CDR3 DNA is TGTGCCACCCGCCTGGGCGGGAGTTTCGTCGATGAGCAGTTCTTC. Protein: CATRLGGSFVDEQFF.